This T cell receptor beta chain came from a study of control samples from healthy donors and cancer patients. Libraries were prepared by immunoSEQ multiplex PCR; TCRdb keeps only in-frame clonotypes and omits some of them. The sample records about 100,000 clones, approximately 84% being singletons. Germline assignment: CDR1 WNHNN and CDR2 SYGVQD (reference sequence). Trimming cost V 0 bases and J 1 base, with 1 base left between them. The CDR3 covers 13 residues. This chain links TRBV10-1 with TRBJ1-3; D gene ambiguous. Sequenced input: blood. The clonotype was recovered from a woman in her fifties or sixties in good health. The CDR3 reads CASSESSGNTIYF. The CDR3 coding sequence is TGCGCCAGCAGTGAGTCGTCTGGAAACACCATATATTTT.